The 22 T cell receptor beta chains below all came from one sample that was sequenced in a study of vaccination effects on CD4 cells after COVID-19. Antigens of these TCRs are unknown. The ViraFEST assay expanded antigen-specific CD4+ T cells with viral peptide pools before sequencing. Subsequent to a culture period of more than 9 days, CD4+ T cells were isolated. The person had a PCR-confirmed SARS-CoV-2 infection during March to December 2020. The assay was immunoSEQ multiplex PCR, and TCRdb's table has in-frame clones only and misses some. Of some 40,000 clones listed, about 73% were seen once; the top ten hold around 15%. The sequencing used CD4+ T cells from PBMCs cultured with HCoV-NL63 spike peptides, collected before COVID-19 vaccination. Receptor source: a human donor who had a prior SARS-CoV-2 infection.

There are a few counts of this clone. The CDR3 DNA sequence: TGTGCCAGCAGCTCAATAGTTGGGGCGGGAAACACCATATATTTT. Translating it yields CASSSIVGAGNTIYF. This chain links TRBV7-6 with TRBJ1-3, with TRBD1 as a possible D gene (5 bases). This CDR3 comprises 15 residues. Per the germline V gene, CDR1 is SGHVS and CDR2 is FNYEAQ. Trimming stripped 4 bases from V and 4 bases from J, with 14 bases between.

The count of this clone is one. The V gene is TRBV19, the J gene TRBJ1-1; 10 bases fit TRBD1. The length of the CDR3 is 16 residues. CDR1 and CDR2 (germline): LNHDA, SQIVND (reference sequence). The V gene end was trimmed by 5 bases and the J gene end by 4 bases; junction bases not matched to a gene: 10. The CDR3 DNA is TGTGCCAGTAGTGATCGGACAGGGGGTCCGGGCACTGAAGCTTTCTTT. Its translation is CASSDRTGGPGTEAFF.

The chain couples TRBV2 to TRBJ1-2, with a weak D call TRBD1 (5 bases). The CDR3 consists of 17 residues. Trimming left V 6 bases short and J 5 bases short, with 25 bases between. Germline V gene data show CDR1 as SNHLY and CDR2 as FYNNEI. Here the CDR3 DNA reads TGTGCCAGCAGCAGAGAGTTACTGTCTGTGGGGGGTTATGGCTACACCTTC. It specifies CASSRELLSVGGYGYTF.

This sequence joins TRBV19 and TRBJ2-7, with TRBD1 as a possible D gene (6 bases). Trimming took off 4 bases at V and 6 bases at J, with 13 bases between the two ends. The germline V gene has CDR1 LNHDA and CDR2 SQIVND (reference sequence). There are 13 residues in the CDR3. The CDR3, as DNA: TGTGCCAGTAGTAGGACAGTTGTCGGCGAGCAGTACTTC. This gives the protein CASSRTVVGEQYF.

The V and J genes are TRBV7-8 and TRBJ2-5, with no clear D. The CDR3 loop spans 15 amino acids. Trimming shortened V by 0 bases and J by 4 bases, and 12 bases separated the two germline ends. Germline CDR1 SGHVS, CDR2 FQNEAQ. The DNA for the CDR3 is TGTGCCAGCAGCTTAGCAGGGATAGGTTCAGAGACCCAGTACTTC. This codes for CASSLAGIGSETQYF.

The table lists this clone with a count of one. This chain connects TRBV14 to TRBJ2-1, with a weak D call TRBD1 (7 bases). This CDR3 comprises 18 residues. Deletions cut 0 bases from V and 4 bases from J, with 19 bases between. Germline CDR1 and CDR2: SGHDN and FVKESK. The CDR3 region is CASSQDHIFRGRYNEQFF. The CDR3 region has the DNA TGTGCCAGCAGCCAAGATCATATTTTCAGGGGGAGGTACAATGAGCAGTTCTTC.

The chain joins TRBV7-3 to TRBJ2-2; D may be TRBD2 (5 bases). In germline, CDR1 is SGHTA, CDR2 FQGTGA. This CDR3 has 14 residues. Trimming left V 6 bases short and J 0 bases short, with 8 bases between. Here the CDR3 DNA reads TGTGCCAGCAGGGGAGCGGCGAACACCGGGGAGCTGTTTTTT. Translated, it gives CASRGAANTGELFF.

Concerning this clone itself: Sequence at one end of the junction differs from germline and may be a read error. This chain connects TRBV7-7 to TRBJ2-7; 9 bases align to TRBD2. This CDR3 spans 15 amino acids. Germline V gene data show CDR1 as SSHAT and CDR2 as FNYEAQ (reference sequence). CDR3 nucleotides: TGTGCTAGCAGCAACGGGGCGGGAGGGAACTACGAGCAGTACTTC. This encodes CASSNGAGGNYEQYF.

This clone was counted a few times. The chain uses TRBV3-1 (or the pseudogene TRBV3-2) and TRBJ1-1; TRBD1 agrees at 9 bases. This CDR3 comprises 15 residues. CDR1 is LGHDT, CDR2 YNNKEL, per germline (reference sequence). V gave up 5 bases and J gave up 7 bases; unmatched junction bases: 11. Here the CDR3 reads CASSLQDRGHFEAFF. The CDR3 coding sequence is TGTGCCAGCAGCTTACAGGACAGGGGCCATTTTGAAGCTTTCTTT.

This clone was seen just once. This sequence joins TRBV23-1 and TRBJ2-6; TRBD2 matches at 9 bases. TRBV23-1 falls under the ORF class, with uncertain function. Trimming took 0 bases from V and 2 from J; bases not matched to a gene: 20. CDR3 size: 23 residues. CDR3 protein: CASSQSSPGLAERMVTGANVLTF. CDR3 bases: TGCGCCAGCAGTCAATCCTCACCGGGACTAGCTGAACGAATGGTGACTGGGGCCAACGTCCTGACTTTC.

The chain recombines TRBV29-1 with TRBJ2-1; TRBD2 matches at 14 bases. Germline CDR1 is SQVTM and CDR2 is ANQGSEA. The V gene end was trimmed by 1 base and the J gene end by 4 bases; junction bases not matched to a gene: 12. CDR3 length: 19 amino acids. The CDR3 DNA sequence: TGCAGCGTTGAAGCCAGCGGACTAGCGGGGGGACTTAATTACAATGAGCAGTTCTTC. Its translation: CSVEASGLAGGLNYNEQFF.

This clone has just a few counts. The V call is TRBV28, the J call TRBJ1-6; tentative D call: TRBD1 (5 bases). The V end lost 3 bases, the J end lost 7 bases, and 13 bases lay between the germline ends. This CDR3 is 15 amino acids long. Germline values: CDR1 MDHEN, CDR2 SYDVKM. CDR3 amino acids: CASSFPQALNSPLHF. CDR3 coding DNA: TGTGCCAGCAGTTTTCCACAGGCCCTAAATTCACCCCTCCACTTT. The variable domain in full, completed from reference TRBV28 and TRBJ1-6, reads DVKVTQSSRYLVKRTGEKVFLECVQDMDHENMFWYRQDPGLGLRLIYFSYDVKMKEKGDIPEGYSVSREKKERFSLILESASTNQTSMYLCASSFPQALNSPLHFGNGTRLTVT.

The chain couples TRBV6-5 to TRBJ1-4, with D perhaps TRBD1 (5 bases). V dropped 5 bases and J dropped 4 bases, with 8 bases sitting between them. The CDR3 runs 13 residues. Germline V gives CDR1 MNHEY, CDR2 SVGAGI. CDR3 residues: CASSQGFNEKLFF. CDR3 nucleotides: TGTGCCAGCAGTCAGGGTTTTAATGAAAAACTGTTTTTT.

The rearrangement joins TRBV9 to TRBJ2-7, with D unresolved. The CDR3 spans 14 residues. The V end was cut by 0 bases, the J end by 0 bases, with 7 bases between. CDR1 is SGDLS, CDR2 YYNGEE, per germline. The CDR3 spells CASSVEGSSYEQYF. For the CDR3, the DNA is TGTGCCAGCAGCGTAGAAGGCAGCTCCTACGAGCAGTACTTC.

This chain links TRBV14 with TRBJ1-1; no clear D gene. The CDR3 is 14 residues long. Trimming removed 1 base from V and 1 base from J, with 7 bases in between. Per germline, CDR1 SGHDN and CDR2 FVKESK. CDR3 region: CASSQAFWNTEAFF. CDR3 DNA sequence: TGTGCCAGCAGCCAAGCCTTCTGGAACACTGAAGCTTTCTTT. Full variable domain (rest looked up from reference TRBV14 and TRBJ1-1): EAGVTQFPSHSVIEKGQTVTLRCDPISGHDNLYWYRRVMGKEIKFLLHFVKESKQDESGMPNNRFLAERTGGTYSTLKVQPAELEDSGVYFCASSQAFWNTEAFFGQGTRLTVV.

The chain employs TRBV6-5 and TRBJ2-5; D is undetermined. The CDR3 sequence is 13 residues long. Trimming removed 4 bases from V and 0 bases from J, with 6 bases in between. The germline V gene encodes CDR1 MNHEY and CDR2 SVGAGI. In DNA form, the CDR3 reads TGTGCCAGCAGTTTCGCGAACCAAGAGACCCAGTACTTC. The encoded protein is CASSFANQETQYF.

The chain combines TRBV9 with TRBJ2-1; TRBD1 is a possible D gene (6 bases). The germline V gene encodes CDR1 SGDLS and CDR2 YYNGEE. V lost 3 bases, J lost 8 bases, and 18 bases lay in between. The CDR3 loop spans 15 amino acids. CDR3 residues: CASSATGTPAHEQFF. The DNA of the CDR3 is TGTGCCAGCAGCGCGACCGGGACACCCGCCCATGAGCAGTTCTTC.

The chain carries TRBV24-1 and TRBJ2-1; TRBD1 matches 10 bases. This CDR3 region has 18 residues. CDR1 is KGHDR and CDR2 is SFDVKD in the germline V gene. V lost 4 bases and J lost 7; bases outside the gene matches: 15. The CDR3 reads CATSETRLRDRGSNEQFF. The CDR3 bases are TGTGCCACCAGTGAAACCAGACTCCGGGACAGGGGTTCAAATGAGCAGTTCTTC.

J is TRBJ1-5 and V is TRBV2; 9 nucleotides agree with TRBD1. There are 17 residues in the CDR3. Germline CDR1 reads SNHLY; CDR2 reads FYNNEI. V was pared by 6 bases and J by 5 bases, with 14 bases of the junction left unmatched. In DNA, the CDR3 is TGTGCCAGCAGGGACGGGCGGACAGGGGACCAAGATCAGCCCCAGCATTTT. Translation: CASRDGRTGDQDQPQHF.

The table lists this clone with a few counts. DNA for the CDR3: TGTGCCAGCAGCTCCCCCACCGGACTAGCCGTCCTCCGTCAGTATTTT. Its translation: CASSSPTGLAVLRQYF. The chain joins TRBV11-2 to TRBJ2-3, with 8 nucleotides matching TRBD2. The germline gives CDR1 SGHAT, CDR2 FQNNGV. The J segment lost 12 bases and the V segment lost 4 bases, leaving 18 bases of the junction unmatched. The CDR3 is made up of 16 amino acids.

This sequence joins TRBV5-8 and TRBJ2-5, with TRBD2 identical over 7 bases. Germline V CDR1 and CDR2: SGHTS, YDEGEE. CDR3 length: 14 residues. Trimming removed 3 bases from V and 3 bases from J; junction bases left unmatched: 5. The CDR3 here is CASSSTGTKETQYF. For the CDR3, the DNA is TGTGCCAGCAGCTCAACCGGGACTAAAGAGACCCAGTACTTC.

In DNA form, the CDR3 reads TGTGCCAGCAGCCAAATCTCAGCCCAAATATCCCCCCTCTACTTC. Protein sequence: CASSQISAQISPLYF. V gene TRBV3-1 (or the pseudogene TRBV3-2) combines with J gene TRBJ2-4; D call uncertain. Germline CDR1 reads LGHDT; CDR2 reads YNNKEL (reference sequence). Trimming took off 2 bases at V and 16 bases at J, with 24 bases between the two ends. The CDR3 is made up of 15 amino acids.